This entry features one T cell receptor beta chain sequence. Its antigen is undetermined. An approximately 200 ng quantity of DNA, around 30,000 T cell genomes, went into the sorted-subset replicate PCRs. Only in-frame clones appear in the TCRdb table, and some are missing; sequencing was by immunoSEQ multiplex PCR. The sample includes more than 400,000 clones, about 96% of them seen just once. The J segment lost 11 bases and the V segment lost 5 bases, leaving 5 bases of the junction unmatched. The CDR3 is 11 amino acids. The V gene's germline CDR1 is DFQATT and CDR2 SNEGSKA (reference sequence). It was into CD45RA+ naive and CD45RA-negative memory subsets that the CD4+ cells were split. The sample is drawn from a study of shared clonotypes between healthy human individuals. Study as a whole: Donors consisted of two women and a few men between 18 and 49. Findings and limits, study-wide: The expectation was that sequencing depth would affect clonotype sharing among donors.

Sequenced sample: naive CD4+ T cells sorted from blood. Specified subset: CD45RA+ positively selected. The TCR comes from a woman aged 25 to 39 in good health. The gene calls are TRBV20-1 and TRBJ1-5; 8 nucleotides align to TRBD1. The CDR3 protein is CSADRGSAQHF. The CDR3, as DNA: TGCAGTGCTGACAGGGGATCAGCCCAGCATTTT.